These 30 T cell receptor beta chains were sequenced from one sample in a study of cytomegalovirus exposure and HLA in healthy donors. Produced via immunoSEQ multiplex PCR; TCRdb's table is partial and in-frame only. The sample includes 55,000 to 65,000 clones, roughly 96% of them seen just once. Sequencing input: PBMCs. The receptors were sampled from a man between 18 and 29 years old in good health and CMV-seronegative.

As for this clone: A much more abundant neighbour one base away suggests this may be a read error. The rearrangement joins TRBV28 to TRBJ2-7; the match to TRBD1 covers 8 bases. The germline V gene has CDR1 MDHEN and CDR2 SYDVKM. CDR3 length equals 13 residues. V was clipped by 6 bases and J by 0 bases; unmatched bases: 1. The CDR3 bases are TGTGCCAGCAGGGGACAGGACTCCTACGAGCAGTACTTC. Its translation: CASRGQDSYEQYF.

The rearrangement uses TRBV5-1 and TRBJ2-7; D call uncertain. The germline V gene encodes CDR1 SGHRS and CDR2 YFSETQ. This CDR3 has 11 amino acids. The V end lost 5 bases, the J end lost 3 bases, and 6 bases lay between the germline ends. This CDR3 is CASSSGYEQYF. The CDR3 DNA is TGCGCCAGCAGTAGTGGCTACGAGCAGTACTTC.

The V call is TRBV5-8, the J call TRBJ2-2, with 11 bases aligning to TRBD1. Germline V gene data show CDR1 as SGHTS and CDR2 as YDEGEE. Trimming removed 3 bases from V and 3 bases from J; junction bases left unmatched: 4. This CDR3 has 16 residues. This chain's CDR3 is CASSWTGGADTGELFF. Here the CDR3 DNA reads TGTGCCAGCAGCTGGACAGGGGGCGCTGACACCGGGGAGCTGTTTTTT.

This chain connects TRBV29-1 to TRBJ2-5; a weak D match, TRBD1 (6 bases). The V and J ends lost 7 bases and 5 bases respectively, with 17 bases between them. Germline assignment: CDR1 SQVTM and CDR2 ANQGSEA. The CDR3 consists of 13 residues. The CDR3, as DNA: TGCAGCGCCCAGGACAGTCAGCGGGAGACCCAGTACTTC. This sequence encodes CSAQDSQRETQYF.

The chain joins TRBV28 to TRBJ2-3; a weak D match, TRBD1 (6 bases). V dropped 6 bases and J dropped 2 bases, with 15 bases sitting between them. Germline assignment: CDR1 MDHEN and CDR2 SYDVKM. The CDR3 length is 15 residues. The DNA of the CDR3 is TGTGCCAGCAGCCCGGGACAAGTCCTCACAGATACGCAGTATTTT. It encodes CASSPGQVLTDTQYF.

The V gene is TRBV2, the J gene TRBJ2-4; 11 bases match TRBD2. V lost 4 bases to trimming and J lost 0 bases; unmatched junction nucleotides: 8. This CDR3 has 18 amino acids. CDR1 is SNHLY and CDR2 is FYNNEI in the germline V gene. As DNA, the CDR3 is TGTGCCAGCAGTGGGGCTAGCGGGAGGTATCTAGCCAAAAACATTCAGTACTTC. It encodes CASSGASGRYLAKNIQYF.

CDR3 coding DNA: TGTGCCAGCAGTTTCTCCCGGACTACTCCAACGAATACGCAGTATTTT. Residues: CASSFSRTTPTNTQYF. V usage is TRBV27 and J usage is TRBJ2-3; tentatively, D is TRBD2 (6 bases). Germline V CDR1 and CDR2: MNHEY, SMNVEV (reference sequence). Trimming left V 3 bases short and J 7 bases short, with 20 bases between. The CDR3 is made up of 16 amino acids.

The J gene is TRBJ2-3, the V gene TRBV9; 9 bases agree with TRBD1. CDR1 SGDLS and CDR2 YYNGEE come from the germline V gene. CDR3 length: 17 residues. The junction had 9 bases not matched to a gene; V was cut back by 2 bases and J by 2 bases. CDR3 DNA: TGTGCCAGCAGCGTTTTCCGGGACAGGGTCGTCACAGATACGCAGTATTTT. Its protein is CASSVFRDRVVTDTQYF. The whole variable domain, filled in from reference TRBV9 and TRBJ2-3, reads DSGVTQTPKHLITATGQRVTLRCSPRSGDLSVYWYQQSLDQGLQFLIQYYNGEERAKGNILERFSAQQFPDLHSELNLSSLELGDSALYFCASSVFRDRVVTDTQYFGPGTRLTVL.

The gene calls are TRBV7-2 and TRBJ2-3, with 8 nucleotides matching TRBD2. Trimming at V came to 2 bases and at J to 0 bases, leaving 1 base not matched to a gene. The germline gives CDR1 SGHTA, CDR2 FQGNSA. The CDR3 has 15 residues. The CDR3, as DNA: TGTGCCAGCAGCTTAATAGCGGGGAGCACAGATACGCAGTATTTT. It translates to CASSLIAGSTDTQYF.

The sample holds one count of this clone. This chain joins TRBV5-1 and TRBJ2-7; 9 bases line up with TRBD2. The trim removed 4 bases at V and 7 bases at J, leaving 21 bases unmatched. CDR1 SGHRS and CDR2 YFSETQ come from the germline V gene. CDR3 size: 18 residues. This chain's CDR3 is CASSPAGTTSGAAGEQYF. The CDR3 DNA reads TGCGCCAGCAGCCCTGCGGGAACGACTAGCGGAGCCGCAGGGGAGCAGTACTTC.

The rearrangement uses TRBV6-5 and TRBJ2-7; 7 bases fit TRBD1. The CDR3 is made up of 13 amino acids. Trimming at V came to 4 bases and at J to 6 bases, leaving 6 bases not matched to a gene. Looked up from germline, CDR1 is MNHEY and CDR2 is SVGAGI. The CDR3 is CASSFGQASEQYF. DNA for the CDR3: TGTGCCAGCAGTTTCGGACAGGCATCCGAGCAGTACTTC.

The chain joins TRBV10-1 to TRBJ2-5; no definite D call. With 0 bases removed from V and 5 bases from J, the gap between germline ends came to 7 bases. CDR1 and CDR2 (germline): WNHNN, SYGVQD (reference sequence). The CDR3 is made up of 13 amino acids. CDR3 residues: CASSESGAETQYF. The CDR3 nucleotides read TGCGCCAGCAGTGAGTCGGGCGCTGAGACCCAGTACTTC.

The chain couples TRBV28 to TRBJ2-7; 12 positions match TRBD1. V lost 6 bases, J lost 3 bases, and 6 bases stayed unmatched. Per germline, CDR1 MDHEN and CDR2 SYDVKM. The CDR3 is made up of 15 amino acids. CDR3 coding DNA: TGTGCCAGCAGACCTGGGACAGGGGGCTTCTACGAGCAGTACTTC. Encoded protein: CASRPGTGGFYEQYF.

The CDR3 here is CASSFPDQRTDLNTEAFF. In DNA form, the CDR3 reads TGTGCCAGCAGTTTCCCTGACCAGCGGACAGACTTGAACACTGAAGCTTTCTTT. The V call is TRBV28, the J call TRBJ1-1; possible D gene TRBD1, 6 bases. Germline CDR1 and CDR2: MDHEN and SYDVKM. The V gene lost 3 bases and the J gene lost 0 bases, with 20 bases spanning the gap. There are 18 residues in the CDR3.

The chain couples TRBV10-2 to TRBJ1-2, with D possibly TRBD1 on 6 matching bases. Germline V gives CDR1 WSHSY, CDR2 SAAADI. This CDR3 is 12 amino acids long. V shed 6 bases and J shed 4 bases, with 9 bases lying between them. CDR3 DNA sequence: TGCGCCAGCAGCACAGGGCCCTATGGCTACACCTTC. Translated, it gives CASSTGPYGYTF.

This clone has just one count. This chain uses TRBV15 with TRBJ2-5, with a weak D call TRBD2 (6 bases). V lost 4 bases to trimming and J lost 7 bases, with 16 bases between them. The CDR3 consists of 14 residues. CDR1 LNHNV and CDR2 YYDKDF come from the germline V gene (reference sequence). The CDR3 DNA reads TGTGCCACCAGCACCCGGCCCGCGGAGGGGACCCAGTACTTC. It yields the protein CATSTRPAEGTQYF.

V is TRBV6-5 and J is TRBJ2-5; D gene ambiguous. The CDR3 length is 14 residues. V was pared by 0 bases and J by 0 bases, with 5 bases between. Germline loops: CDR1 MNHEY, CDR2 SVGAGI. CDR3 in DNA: TGTGCCAGCAGTTACTCAGAGTACCAAGAGACCCAGTACTTC. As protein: CASSYSEYQETQYF.

CDR3 nucleotide sequence: TGTGCCAGCAGCTTAAACCCCAGTCCCAGCGGGATGCTCGATGAGCAGTTCTTC. This codes for CASSLNPSPSGMLDEQFF. The V and J genes are TRBV11-2 and TRBJ2-1, with 7 bases lining up with TRBD2. The CDR3 runs to 18 residues. Germline V lookup: CDR1 SGHAT, CDR2 FQNNGV. Trimming cost V 2 bases and J 8 bases; bases outside gene matches: 18.

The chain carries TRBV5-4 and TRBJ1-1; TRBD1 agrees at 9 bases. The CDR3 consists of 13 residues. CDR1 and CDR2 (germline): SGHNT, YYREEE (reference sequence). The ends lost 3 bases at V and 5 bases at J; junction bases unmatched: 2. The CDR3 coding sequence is TGTGCCAGCAGCTGGACAGGGGAAACTGAAGCTTTCTTT. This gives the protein CASSWTGETEAFF.

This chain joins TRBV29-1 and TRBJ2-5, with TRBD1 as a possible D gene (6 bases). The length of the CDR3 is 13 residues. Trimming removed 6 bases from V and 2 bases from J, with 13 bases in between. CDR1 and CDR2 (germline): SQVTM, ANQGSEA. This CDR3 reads CSVQDRTQETQYF. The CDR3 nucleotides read TGCAGCGTCCAGGACAGAACTCAAGAGACCCAGTACTTC.

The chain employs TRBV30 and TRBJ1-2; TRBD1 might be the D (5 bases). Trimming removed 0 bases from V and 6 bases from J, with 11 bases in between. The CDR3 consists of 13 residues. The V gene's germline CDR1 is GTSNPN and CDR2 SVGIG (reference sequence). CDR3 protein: CAWSVGQGDGYTF. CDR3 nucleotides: TGTGCCTGGAGTGTGGGCCAAGGGGATGGCTACACCTTC.

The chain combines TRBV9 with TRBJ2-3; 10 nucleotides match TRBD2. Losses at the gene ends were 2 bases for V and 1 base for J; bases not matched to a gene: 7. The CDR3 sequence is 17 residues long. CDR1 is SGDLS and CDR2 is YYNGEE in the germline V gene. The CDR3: CASSVTGTSVGTDTQYF. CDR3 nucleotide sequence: TGTGCCAGCAGCGTCACCGGGACTAGCGTGGGCACAGATACGCAGTATTTT.

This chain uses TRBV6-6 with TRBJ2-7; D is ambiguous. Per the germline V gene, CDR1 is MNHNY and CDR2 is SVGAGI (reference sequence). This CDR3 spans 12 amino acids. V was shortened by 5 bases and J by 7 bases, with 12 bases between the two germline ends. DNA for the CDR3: TGTGCCAGCAGTCCATATCTATGGGAGCAGTACTTC. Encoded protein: CASSPYLWEQYF.

CDR3 loop: CASSQGGGRAKYEQYF. The CDR3, as DNA: TGCGCCAGCAGCCAGGGTGGCGGGAGGGCTAAATACGAGCAGTACTTC. The V gene is TRBV4-1, the J gene TRBJ2-7; TRBD2 matches at 9 bases. This CDR3 contains 16 residues. Germline V gives CDR1 MGHRA, CDR2 YSYEKL. J was trimmed by 4 bases and V by 3 bases; bases with no gene match: 10.

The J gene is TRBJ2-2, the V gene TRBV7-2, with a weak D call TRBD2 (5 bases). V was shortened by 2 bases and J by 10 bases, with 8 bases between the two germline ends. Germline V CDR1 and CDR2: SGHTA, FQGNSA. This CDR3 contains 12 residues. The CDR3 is CASSLRGSELFF. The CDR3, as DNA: TGTGCCAGCAGCTTACGGGGTTCGGAGCTGTTTTTT.

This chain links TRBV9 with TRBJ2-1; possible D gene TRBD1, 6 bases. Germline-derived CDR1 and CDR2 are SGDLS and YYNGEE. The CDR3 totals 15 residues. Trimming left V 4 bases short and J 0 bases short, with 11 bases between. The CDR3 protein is CASSSRQDSYNEQFF. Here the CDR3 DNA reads TGTGCCAGCAGCTCCCGACAGGACTCCTACAATGAGCAGTTCTTC.

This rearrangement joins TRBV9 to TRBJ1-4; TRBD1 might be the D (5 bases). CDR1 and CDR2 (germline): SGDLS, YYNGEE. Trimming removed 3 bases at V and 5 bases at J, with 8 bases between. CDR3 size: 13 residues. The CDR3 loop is CASSGTRNEKLFF. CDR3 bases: TGTGCCAGCAGCGGGACAAGGAATGAAAAACTGTTTTTT.

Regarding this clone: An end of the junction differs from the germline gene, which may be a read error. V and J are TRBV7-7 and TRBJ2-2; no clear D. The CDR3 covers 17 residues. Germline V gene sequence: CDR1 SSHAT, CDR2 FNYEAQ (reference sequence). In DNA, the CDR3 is TGTGCTAGCAGCTTATATAGAAACGGAGCAGCATCCGGGGAGCTGTTTTTT. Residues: CASSLYRNGAASGELFF. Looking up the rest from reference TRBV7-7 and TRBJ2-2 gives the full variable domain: GAGVSQSPRYKVTKRGQDVTLRCDPISSHATLYWYQQALGQGPEFLTYFNYEAQPDKSGLPSDRFSAERPEGSISTLTIQRTEQRDSAMYRCASSLYRNGAASGELFFGEGSRLTVL.

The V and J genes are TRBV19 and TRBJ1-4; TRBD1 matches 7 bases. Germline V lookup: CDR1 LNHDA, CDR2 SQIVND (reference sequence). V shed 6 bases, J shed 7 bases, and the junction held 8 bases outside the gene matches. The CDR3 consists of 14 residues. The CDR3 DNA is TGTGCCAGTAGGCCCGACAGGGCCAGTGAAAAACTGTTTTTT. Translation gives CASRPDRASEKLFF.

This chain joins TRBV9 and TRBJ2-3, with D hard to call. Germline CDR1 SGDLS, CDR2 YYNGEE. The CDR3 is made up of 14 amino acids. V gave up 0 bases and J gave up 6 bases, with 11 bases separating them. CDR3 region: CASSVGGVSDTQYF. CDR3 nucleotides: TGTGCCAGCAGCGTAGGCGGCGTCTCGGATACGCAGTATTTT.